This T cell receptor beta chain was recorded in a study of cytomegalovirus exposure and HLA in healthy donors. Study-wide results and limits: Serostatus for CMV was the only available immune exposure information. Follow-up analysis found HLA locus-dependent TCR association rates, highest for DRB1 and lowest for HLA-C. Most TCR sequences were uncommon, yet certain public TCRs appeared in many donors. When presence/absence was analysed, sequencing depth was taken to be roughly uniform across donors.

The PCR ran on 60 Vbeta and 13 Jbeta primers. Sequencing was performed with immunoSEQ multiplex PCR; in TCRdb, only in-frame clones are kept and a portion is missing. The sample table sets out around 140,000 clones. A word on this clone: The antigen remains unidentified.

The sequenced sample was PBMCs. The origin of this receptor is a woman aged 50 to 65 in good health and CMV-seronegative.

CDR3 nucleotide sequence: TGTGCCCTACAAGGGGAGGATAACTATGGCTACACCTTC. This sequence encodes CALQGEDNYGYTF. The chain carries TRBV30 and TRBJ1-2; D is perhaps TRBD1 (5 bases). This CDR3 comprises 13 residues. Per germline, CDR1 GTSNPN and CDR2 SVGIG (reference sequence). The V gene lost 8 bases and the J gene lost 1 base, with 14 bases spanning the gap.